This TCR beta chain was identified in a study of blood T cell repertoires in COVID-19. In the authors' workflow: Amplification with reference gene primers provided the estimates of nucleated cell counts. Here immunoSEQ multiplex PCR was the method, and the copy in TCRdb shows in-frame clones only, minus some. Clone size and V and J calls were adopted from that table, with D and trimming inferred from the DNA. The sample records under 200,000 clones, about 84% being singletons. The germline V gene has CDR1 SGHRS and CDR2 YFSETQ. CDR3 size: 14 residues. V lost 0 bases and J lost 9, with 13 bases in between.

This chain links TRBV5-1 with TRBJ1-3, with a tentative D call TRBD1 (5 bases). The sequencing sample was made of PBMCs or T cells enriched from blood (not recorded which). The sequence came from a man between 45 and 60 years old who had recovered from COVID-19. CDR3: CASSLAQGLGTIYF. The CDR3 DNA reads as TGCGCCAGCAGCTTGGCCCAGGGTTTGGGCACCATATATTTT.